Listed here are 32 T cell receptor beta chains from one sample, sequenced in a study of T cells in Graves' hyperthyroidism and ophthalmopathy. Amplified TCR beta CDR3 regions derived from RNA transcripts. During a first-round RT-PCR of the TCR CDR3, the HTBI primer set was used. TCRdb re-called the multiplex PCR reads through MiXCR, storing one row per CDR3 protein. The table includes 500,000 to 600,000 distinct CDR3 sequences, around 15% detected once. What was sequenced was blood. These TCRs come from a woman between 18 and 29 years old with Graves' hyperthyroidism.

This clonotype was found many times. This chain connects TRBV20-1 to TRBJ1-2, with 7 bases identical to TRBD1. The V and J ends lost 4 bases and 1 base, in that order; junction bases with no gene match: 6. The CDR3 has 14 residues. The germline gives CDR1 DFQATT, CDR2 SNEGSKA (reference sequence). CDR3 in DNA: TGCAGTGCTACTTCTGACAGGGATAACTATGGCTACACCTTC. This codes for CSATSDRDNYGYTF.

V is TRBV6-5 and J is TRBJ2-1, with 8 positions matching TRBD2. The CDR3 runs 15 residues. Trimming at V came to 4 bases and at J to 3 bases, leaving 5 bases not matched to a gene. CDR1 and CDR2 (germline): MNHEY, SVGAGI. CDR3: CASSSYSGDYNEQFF. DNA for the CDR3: TGTGCCAGCAGTTCCTATAGCGGGGACTACAATGAGCAGTTCTTC.

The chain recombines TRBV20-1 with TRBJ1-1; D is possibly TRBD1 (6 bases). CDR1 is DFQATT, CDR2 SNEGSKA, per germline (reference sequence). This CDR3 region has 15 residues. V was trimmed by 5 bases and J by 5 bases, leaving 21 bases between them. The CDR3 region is CSAQGGGSGGTEAFF. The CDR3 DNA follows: TGCAGTGCTCAAGGGGGGGGCTCGGGGGGAACTGAAGCTTTCTTT.

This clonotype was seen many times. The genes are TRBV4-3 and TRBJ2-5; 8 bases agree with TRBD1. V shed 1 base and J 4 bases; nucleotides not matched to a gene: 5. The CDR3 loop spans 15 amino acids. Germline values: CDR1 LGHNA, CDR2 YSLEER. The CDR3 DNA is TGCGCCAGCAGCCAAGGGACAGGGAGGAGAGAGACCCAGTACTTC. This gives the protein CASSQGTGRRETQYF.

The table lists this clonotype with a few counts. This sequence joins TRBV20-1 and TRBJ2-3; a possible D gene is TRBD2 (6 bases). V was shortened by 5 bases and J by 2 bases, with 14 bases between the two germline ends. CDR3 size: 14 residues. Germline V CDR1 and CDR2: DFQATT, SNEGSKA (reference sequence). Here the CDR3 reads CSAARGLITDTQYF. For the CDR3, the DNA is TGCAGTGCTGCCCGGGGACTTATCACAGATACGCAGTATTTT.

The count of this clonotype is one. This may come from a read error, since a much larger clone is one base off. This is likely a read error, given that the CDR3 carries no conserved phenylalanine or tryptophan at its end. The CDR3 sequence is CASSARDQGPLYEQYS. Here the CDR3 DNA reads TGTGCCAGCAGTGCTAGAGACCAGGGCCCGCTCTACGAGCAGTACTCC. The chain has TRBV2 and TRBJ2-7; D is perhaps TRBD1 (5 bases). The V end was cut by 4 bases, the J end by 3 bases, with 19 bases between. The CDR3 spans 16 residues. Germline-derived CDR1 and CDR2 are SNHLY and FYNNEI.

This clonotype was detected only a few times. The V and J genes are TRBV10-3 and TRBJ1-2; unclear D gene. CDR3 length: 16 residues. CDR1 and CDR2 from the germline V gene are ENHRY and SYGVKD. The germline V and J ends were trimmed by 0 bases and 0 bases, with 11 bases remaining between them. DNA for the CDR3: TGTGCCATCAGTGAGTCACGGGGAACAGCTAACTATGGCTACACCTTC. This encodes CAISESRGTANYGYTF.

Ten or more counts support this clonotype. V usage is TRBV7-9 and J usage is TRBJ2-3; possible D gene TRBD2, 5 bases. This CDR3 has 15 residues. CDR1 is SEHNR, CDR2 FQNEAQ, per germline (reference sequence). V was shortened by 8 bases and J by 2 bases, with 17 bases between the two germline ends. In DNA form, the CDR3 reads TGTGCCAGCCTCTTGCGGGCGGATTACACAGATACGCAGTATTTT. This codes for CASLLRADYTDTQYF.

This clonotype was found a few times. This chain's CDR3 is CASSLVLEGVSEQYF. CDR3 bases: TGTGCCAGCAGTTTAGTATTGGAGGGGGTAAGCGAGCAGTACTTC. The chain uses TRBV12-3 or TRBV12-4 and TRBJ2-7; D might be TRBD1 or TRBD2, each matching 6 bases. CDR3 length: 15 amino acids. The ends were cut back, 1 base at V and 6 bases at J, with 16 bases in the middle.

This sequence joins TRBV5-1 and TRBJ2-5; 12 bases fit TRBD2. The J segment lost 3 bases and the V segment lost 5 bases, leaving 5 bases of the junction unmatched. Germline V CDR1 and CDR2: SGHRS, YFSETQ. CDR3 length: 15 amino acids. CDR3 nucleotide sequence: TGCGCCAGCAGTCGTCCTAGCGGGAGGGAAGAGACCCAGTACTTC. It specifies CASSRPSGREETQYF.

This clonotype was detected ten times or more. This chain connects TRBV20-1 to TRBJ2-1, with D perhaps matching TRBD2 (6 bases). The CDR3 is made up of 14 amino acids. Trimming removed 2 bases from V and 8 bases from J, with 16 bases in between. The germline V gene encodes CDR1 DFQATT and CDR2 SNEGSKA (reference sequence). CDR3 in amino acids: CSARSGAGFDEQFF. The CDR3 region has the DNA TGCAGTGCTAGATCGGGTGCGGGATTCGATGAGCAGTTCTTC.

The CDR3 DNA sequence: TGTGCCAGCAGTGGGGGGGGGACTAGCGTACACAATGAGCAGTTCTTC. It translates to CASSGGGTSVHNEQFF. V usage is TRBV28 and J usage is TRBJ2-1; 10 positions agree with TRBD2. The junction had 9 bases not matched to a gene; V was cut back by 5 bases and J by 5 bases. The CDR3 runs 16 residues. Germline CDR1 MDHEN, CDR2 SYDVKM.

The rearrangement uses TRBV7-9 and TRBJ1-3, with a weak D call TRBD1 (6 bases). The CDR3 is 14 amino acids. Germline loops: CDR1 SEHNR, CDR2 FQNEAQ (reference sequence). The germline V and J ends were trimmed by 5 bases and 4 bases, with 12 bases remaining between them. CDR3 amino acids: CASSRGASGNTIYF. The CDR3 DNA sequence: TGTGCCAGCAGCAGGGGGGCTTCGGGAAACACCATATATTTT.

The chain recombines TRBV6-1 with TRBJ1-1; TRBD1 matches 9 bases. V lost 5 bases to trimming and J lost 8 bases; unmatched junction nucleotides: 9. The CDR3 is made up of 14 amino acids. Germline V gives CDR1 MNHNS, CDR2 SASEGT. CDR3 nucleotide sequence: TGTGCCAGCAGTTTTCCGGGACAGGGAGTCGAAGCTTTCTTT. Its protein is CASSFPGQGVEAFF.

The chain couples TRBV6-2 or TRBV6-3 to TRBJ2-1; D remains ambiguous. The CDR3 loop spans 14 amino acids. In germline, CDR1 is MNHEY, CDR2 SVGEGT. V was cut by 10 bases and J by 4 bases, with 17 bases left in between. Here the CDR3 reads CATLHPPSYNEQFF. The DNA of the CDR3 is TGTGCCACCCTCCACCCCCCTTCGTACAATGAGCAGTTCTTC.

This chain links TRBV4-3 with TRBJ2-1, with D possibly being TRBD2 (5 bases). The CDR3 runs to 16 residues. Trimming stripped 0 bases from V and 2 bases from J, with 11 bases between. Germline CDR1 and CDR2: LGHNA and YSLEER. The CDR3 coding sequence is TGCGCCAGCAGCCAAGATGAAGGAGGACCCTACAATGAGCAGTTCTTC. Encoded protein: CASSQDEGGPYNEQFF.

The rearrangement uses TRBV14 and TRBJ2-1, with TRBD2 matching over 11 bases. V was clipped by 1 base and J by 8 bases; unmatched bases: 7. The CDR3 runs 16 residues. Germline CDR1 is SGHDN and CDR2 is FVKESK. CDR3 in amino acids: CASSQAGSGRADEQFF. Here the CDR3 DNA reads TGTGCCAGCAGCCAAGCCGGTAGCGGGAGGGCCGATGAGCAGTTCTTC.

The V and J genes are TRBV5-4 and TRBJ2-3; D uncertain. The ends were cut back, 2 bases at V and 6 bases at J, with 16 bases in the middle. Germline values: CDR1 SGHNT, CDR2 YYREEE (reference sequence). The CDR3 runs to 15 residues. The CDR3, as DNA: TGTGCCAGCAGCTTCGGTGGTGTCGCTAGGGATACGCAGTATTTT. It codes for CASSFGGVARDTQYF.

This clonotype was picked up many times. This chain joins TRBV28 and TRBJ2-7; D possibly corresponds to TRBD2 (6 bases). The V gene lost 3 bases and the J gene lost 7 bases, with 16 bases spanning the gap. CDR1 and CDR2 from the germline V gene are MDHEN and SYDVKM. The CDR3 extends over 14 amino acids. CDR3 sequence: CASSLDPRGMEQYF. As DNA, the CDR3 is TGTGCCAGCAGTTTGGATCCACGGGGGATGGAGCAGTACTTC.

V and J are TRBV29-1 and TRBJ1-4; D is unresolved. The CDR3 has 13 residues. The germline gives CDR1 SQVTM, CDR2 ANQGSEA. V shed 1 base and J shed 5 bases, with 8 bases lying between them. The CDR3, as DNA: TGCAGCGTTGAAGTCGGTTTCAATGAAAAACTGTTTTTT. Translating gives CSVEVGFNEKLFF.

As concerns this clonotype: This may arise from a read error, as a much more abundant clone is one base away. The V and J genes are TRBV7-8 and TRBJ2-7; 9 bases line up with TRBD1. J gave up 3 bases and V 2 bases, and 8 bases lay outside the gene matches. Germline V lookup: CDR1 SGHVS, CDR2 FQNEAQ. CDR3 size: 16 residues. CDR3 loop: CASSLPGTGKFYEQYF. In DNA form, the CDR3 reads TGTGCCAGCAGCTTACCCGGGACAGGGAAATTCTACGAGCAGTACTTC.

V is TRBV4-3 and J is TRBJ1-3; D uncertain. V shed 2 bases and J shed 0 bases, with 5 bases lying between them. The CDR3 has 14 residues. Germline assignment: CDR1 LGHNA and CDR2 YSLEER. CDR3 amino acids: CASSQWVSGNTIYF. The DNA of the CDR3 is TGCGCCAGCAGCCAATGGGTCTCTGGAAACACCATATATTTT.

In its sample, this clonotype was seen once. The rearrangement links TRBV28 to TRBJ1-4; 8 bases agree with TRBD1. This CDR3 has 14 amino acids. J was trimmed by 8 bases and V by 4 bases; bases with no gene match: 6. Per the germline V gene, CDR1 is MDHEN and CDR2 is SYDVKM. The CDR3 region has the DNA TGTGCCAGCAGTTCAGGGGGCGCGGAAGAAAAACTGTTTTTT. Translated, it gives CASSSGGAEEKLFF.

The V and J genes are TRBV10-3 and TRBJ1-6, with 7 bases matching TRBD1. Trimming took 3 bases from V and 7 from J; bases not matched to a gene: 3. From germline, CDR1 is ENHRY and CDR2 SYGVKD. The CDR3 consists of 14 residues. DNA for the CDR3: TGTGCCATCAGTGAAGAGGGGGCGAATTCACCCCTCCACTTT. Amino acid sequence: CAISEEGANSPLHF.

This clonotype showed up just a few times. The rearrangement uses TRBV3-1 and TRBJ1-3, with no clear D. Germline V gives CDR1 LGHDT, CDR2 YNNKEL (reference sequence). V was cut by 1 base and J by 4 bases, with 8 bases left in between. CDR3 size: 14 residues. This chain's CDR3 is CASSQVGQGNTIYF. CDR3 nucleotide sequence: TGTGCCAGCAGCCAAGTGGGCCAAGGAAACACCATATATTTT. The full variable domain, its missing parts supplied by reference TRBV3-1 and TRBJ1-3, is DTAVSQTPKYLVTQMGNDKSIKCEQNLGHDTMYWYKQDSKKFLKIMFSYNNKELIINETVPNRFSPKSPDKAHLNLHINSLELGDSAVYFCASSQVGQGNTIYFGEGSWLTVV.

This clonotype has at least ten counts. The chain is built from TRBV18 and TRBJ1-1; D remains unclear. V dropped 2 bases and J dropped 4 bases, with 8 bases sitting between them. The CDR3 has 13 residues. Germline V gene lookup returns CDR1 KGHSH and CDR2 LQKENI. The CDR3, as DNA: TGTGCCAGCTCACCAGAGATTACCACTGAAGCTTTCTTT. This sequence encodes CASSPEITTEAFF.

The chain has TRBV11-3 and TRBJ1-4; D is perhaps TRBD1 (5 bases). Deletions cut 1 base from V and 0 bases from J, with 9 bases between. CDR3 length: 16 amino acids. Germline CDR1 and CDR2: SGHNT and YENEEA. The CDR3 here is CASSLVGGTTNEKLFF. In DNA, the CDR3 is TGTGCCAGCAGCTTAGTTGGGGGGACAACTAATGAAAAACTGTTTTTT.

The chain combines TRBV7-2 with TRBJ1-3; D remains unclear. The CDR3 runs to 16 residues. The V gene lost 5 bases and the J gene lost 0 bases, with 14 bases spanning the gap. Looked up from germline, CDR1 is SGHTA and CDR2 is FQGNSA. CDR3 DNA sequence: TGTGCCAGCAGCCTCGGACCTCTCAGCTCTGGAAACACCATATATTTT. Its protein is CASSLGPLSSGNTIYF.

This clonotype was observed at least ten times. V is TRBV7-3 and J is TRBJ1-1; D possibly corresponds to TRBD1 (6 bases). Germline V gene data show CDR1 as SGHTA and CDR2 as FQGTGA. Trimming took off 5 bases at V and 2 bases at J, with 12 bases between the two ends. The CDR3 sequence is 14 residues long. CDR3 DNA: TGTGCCAGCAGCCTTGGGGGACACAACACTGAAGCTTTCTTT. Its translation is CASSLGGHNTEAFF.

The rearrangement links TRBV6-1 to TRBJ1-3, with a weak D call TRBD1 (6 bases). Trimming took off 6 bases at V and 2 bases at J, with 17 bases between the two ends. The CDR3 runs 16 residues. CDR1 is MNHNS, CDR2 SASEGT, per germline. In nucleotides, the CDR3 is TGTGCCAGCAGGATGCAACAGGGCCATCCTGGAAACACCATATATTTT. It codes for CASRMQQGHPGNTIYF.

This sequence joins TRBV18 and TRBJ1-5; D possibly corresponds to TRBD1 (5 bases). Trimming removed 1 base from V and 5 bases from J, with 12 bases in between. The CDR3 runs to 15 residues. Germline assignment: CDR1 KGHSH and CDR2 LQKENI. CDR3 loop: CASSPQRAGYQPQHF. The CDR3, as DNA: TGTGCCAGCTCACCACAGAGGGCAGGGTATCAGCCCCAGCATTTT.

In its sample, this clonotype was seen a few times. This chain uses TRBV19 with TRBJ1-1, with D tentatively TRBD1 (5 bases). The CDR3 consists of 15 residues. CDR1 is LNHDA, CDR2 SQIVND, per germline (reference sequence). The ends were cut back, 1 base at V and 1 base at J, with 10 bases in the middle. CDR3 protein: CASSIGQKGNTEAFF. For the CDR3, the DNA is TGTGCCAGTAGTATAGGACAGAAGGGGAACACTGAAGCTTTCTTT.